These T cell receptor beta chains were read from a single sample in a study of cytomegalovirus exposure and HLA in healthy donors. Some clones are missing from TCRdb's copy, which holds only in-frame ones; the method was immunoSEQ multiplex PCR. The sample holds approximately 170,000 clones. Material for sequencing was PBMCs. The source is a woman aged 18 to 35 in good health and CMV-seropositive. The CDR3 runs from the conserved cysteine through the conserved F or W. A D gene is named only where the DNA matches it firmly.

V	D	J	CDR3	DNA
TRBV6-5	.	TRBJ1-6	CASSDYRNQGSPLHF	TGTGCCAGCAGTGACTATCGAAACCAGGGTTCACCCCTCCACTTT
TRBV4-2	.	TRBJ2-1	CASSQGYSQHNYNEQFF	TGTGCCAGCAGCCAAGGTTACAGTCAGCATAACTACAATGAGCAGTTCTTC
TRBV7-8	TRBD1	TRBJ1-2	CASSSSAGGYGYTF	TGTGCCAGCAGCTCCTCCGCAGGGGGCTATGGCTACACCTTC
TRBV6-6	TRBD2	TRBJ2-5	CASTRRSGGLQETQYF	TGTGCCAGCACCCGGAGGAGCGGGGGACTCCAAGAGACCCAGTACTTC
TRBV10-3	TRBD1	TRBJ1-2	CAIRERQGANYGYTF	TGTGCCATCAGGGAAAGACAGGGGGCAAACTATGGCTACACCTTC
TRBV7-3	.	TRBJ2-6	CASSLSRDITGANVLTF	TGTGCCAGCAGCTTGTCCCGGGACATTACTGGGGCCAACGTCCTGACTTTC
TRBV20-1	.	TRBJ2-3	CSARVSNTQYF	TGCAGTGCTAGAGTTAGCAATACGCAGTATTTT
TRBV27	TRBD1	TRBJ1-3	CASSSRTGQGNTIYF	TGTGCCAGCAGTTCGAGGACAGGGCAAGGAAACACCATATATTTT
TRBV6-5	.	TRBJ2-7	CASTPGGPEQYF	TGTGCCAGCACTCCCGGGGGACCCGAGCAGTACTTC
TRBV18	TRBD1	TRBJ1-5	CASSPSPGQGSIDQPQHF	TGTGCCAGCTCACCGTCCCCTGGACAGGGGTCAATCGATCAGCCCCAGCATTTT
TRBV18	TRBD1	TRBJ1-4	CASLLDRGNEKLFF	TGTGCCAGCCTCCTGGACAGGGGAAATGAAAAACTGTTTTTT
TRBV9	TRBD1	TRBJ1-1	CASSVVPGGNTEAFF	TGTGCCAGCAGCGTAGTCCCAGGGGGGAACACTGAAGCTTTCTTT
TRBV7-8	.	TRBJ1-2	CASSPDRTYGYTF	TGTGCCAGCAGCCCCGACAGGACCTATGGCTACACCTTC
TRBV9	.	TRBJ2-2	CASSVASSTTGELFF	TGTGCCAGCAGCGTAGCTAGTTCAACCACCGGGGAGCTGTTTTTT
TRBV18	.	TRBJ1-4	CASSPGHNEKLFF	TGTGCCAGCTCACCAGGCCATAATGAAAAACTGTTTTTT
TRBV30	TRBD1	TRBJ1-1	CAWRDRGDTEAFF	TGTGCCTGGAGGGACAGGGGCGACACTGAAGCTTTCTTT
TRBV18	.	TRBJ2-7	CASSPPDRNYEQYF	TGTGCCAGCTCACCACCAGACAGGAACTACGAGCAGTACTTC
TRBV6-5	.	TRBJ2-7	CASSSSGASLSYEQYF	TGTGCCAGCAGTTCCTCTGGGGCGTCCTTATCCTACGAGCAGTACTTC
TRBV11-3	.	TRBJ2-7	CASRRDSAYEQYF	TGTGCCAGCAGGCGGGACTCAGCCTACGAGCAGTACTTC
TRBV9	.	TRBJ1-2	CASSVGRQSSYGYTF	TGTGCCAGCAGCGTAGGGCGGCAGTCTTCTTATGGCTACACCTTC
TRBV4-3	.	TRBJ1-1	CASSQTMDTNTEAFF	TGCGCCAGCAGCCAAACCATGGACACGAACACTGAAGCTTTCTTT
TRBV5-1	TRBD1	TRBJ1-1	CASSPRGRETTEAFF	TGCGCCAGCAGCCCCAGGGGGCGCGAAACCACTGAAGCTTTCTTT
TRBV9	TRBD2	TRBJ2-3	CASSVVAGGHDTQYF	TGTGCCAGCAGCGTAGTGGCGGGGGGGCACGATACGCAGTATTTT
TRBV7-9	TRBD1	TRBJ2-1	CASSASWTGGEKGQFF	TGTGCCAGCAGCGCCAGCTGGACAGGGGGCGAAAAAGGGCAGTTCTTC
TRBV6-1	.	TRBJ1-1	CASRREGGTEAFF	TGTGCCAGCAGAAGGGAGGGAGGCACTGAAGCTTTCTTT
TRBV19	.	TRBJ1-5	CASSIMRPSGQPQHF	TGTGCCAGTAGTATCATGAGACCGTCGGGTCAGCCCCAGCATTTT
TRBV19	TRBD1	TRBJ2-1	CASGKGQGYNEQFF	TGTGCCAGCGGTAAGGGACAGGGATACAATGAGCAGTTCTTC
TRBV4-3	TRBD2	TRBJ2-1	CASSQRLAGRFNEQFF	TGCGCCAGCAGCCAAAGACTAGCGGGGAGATTCAATGAGCAGTTCTTC
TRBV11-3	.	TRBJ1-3	CASSQVRNTIYF	TGTGCCAGCAGCCAGGTCAGAAACACCATATATTTT
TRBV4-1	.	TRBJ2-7	CASSQTRDSSYEQYF	TGCGCCAGCAGCCAAACCCGGGACTCCTCCTACGAGCAGTACTTC
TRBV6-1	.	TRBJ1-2	CASRDAYRPQGYTF	TGTGCCAGCAGGGACGCCTACAGGCCGCAGGGCTACACCTTC
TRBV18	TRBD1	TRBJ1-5	CASSPQNRGLDQPQHF	TGTGCCAGCTCACCTCAGAATAGGGGGCTGGATCAGCCCCAGCATTTT
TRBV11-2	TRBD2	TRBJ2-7	CASSLEGTSGSYEQYF	TGTGCCAGCAGCTTAGAAGGGACTAGCGGTTCCTACGAGCAGTACTTC
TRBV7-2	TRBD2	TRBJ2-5	CASSLYGGRAGVEETQYF	TGTGCCAGCAGCTTATACGGTGGGAGGGCTGGGGTGGAAGAGACCCAGTACTTC